A selection of T cell receptor beta chains follows, all from one sample in a study of shared clonotypes between healthy human individuals. The protocol was immunoSEQ multiplex PCR, while the TCRdb copy is restricted to in-frame clones and leaves out a portion. The table shows some 2,100,000 clones, with more than 85% occurring only once. Material for sequencing was naive CD8+ T cells from PBMCs. All receptors derive from a man younger than 35 in good health. Some clones in this sample may be carry-over from other donors' samples. Both conserved end residues are part of each CDR3. Fields, in order: V gene, J gene, clone size, D gene, CDR3 DNA, CDR3 protein. The D gene is left open where the match is weak. Size is stated for part of the rows, as once, few or many counts, or as a class when the clone is expanded.

TRBV5-1,TRBJ2-3,-,TRBD2,TGCGCCAGCAGCAGCCCTCCCCCCCTAGCGGGGAGCACAGATACGCAGTATTTT,CASSSPPPLAGSTDTQYF
TRBV9,TRBJ2-7,-,-,TGTGCCAGCAGCCCCCCGAAGCTGGGCGAGCAGTACTTC,CASSPPKLGEQYF
TRBV27,TRBJ2-7,-,-,TGTGCCAGCAGTTCCTTGGGGTTCTCCTACGAGCAGTACTTC,CASSSLGFSYEQYF
TRBV29-1,TRBJ2-7,-,TRBD1,TGCAGCGTCCGGGACAGGGAGACGGCCTACGAGCAGTACTTC,CSVRDRETAYEQYF
TRBV28,TRBJ2-7,-,-,TGTGCCAGCAGTTTATGGGAGGGTCTGAACGAGCAGTACTTC,CASSLWEGLNEQYF
TRBV28,TRBJ1-5,few,-,TGTGCCAGCAGTTTCTTCCAGGTCAATCAGCCCCAGCATTTT,CASSFFQVNQPQHF
TRBV4-1,TRBJ2-7,-,-,TGCGCCAGCAGCCAAGGGCCGGGGAACGAGCAGTACTTC,CASSQGPGNEQYF
TRBV12-5,TRBJ2-7,-,-,TGTGCTAGTGGTTTGGAGTACTTC,CASGLEYF
TRBV27,TRBJ2-3,-,-,TGTGCCAGCCACGGCCACTCTTCTAGCACAGATACGCAGTATTTT,CASHGHSSSTDTQYF
TRBV27,TRBJ2-5,-,-,TGTGCCAGCAGTTTGGGGCCTTGGGAAGAGACCCAGTACTTC,CASSLGPWEETQYF
TRBV4-2,TRBJ2-7,-,-,TGTGCCAGCAGCCAATCCCCTTACGAGCAGTACTTC,CASSQSPYEQYF
TRBV15,TRBJ2-3,-,TRBD2,TGTGCCACCAGCAGGCTACTAGCGGGAGGCACAGATACGCAGTATTTT,CATSRLLAGGTDTQYF
TRBV27,TRBJ2-1,-,TRBD2,TGTGCCAGCAGTTTCATACTAGCGGGAGGGCCCAATGAGCAGTTCTTC,CASSFILAGGPNEQFF
TRBV28,TRBJ1-2,-,TRBD1,TGTGCCAGCAGCCCGACCCAGTACAGGGGGCAGAACTATGGCTACACCTTC,CASSPTQYRGQNYGYTF
TRBV6-5,TRBJ2-5,-,-,TGTGCCAGCAGTTACTCGAGAGGGTTGGAAGAGACCCAGTACTTC,CASSYSRGLEETQYF
TRBV27,TRBJ2-7,-,TRBD2,TGTGCCAGCAGTACAATCGGGGTAGCGGGAGCGGCCTCCTACGAGCAGTACTTC,CASSTIGVAGAASYEQYF
TRBV7-9,TRBJ2-7,-,-,TGTGCCAGCAGCCCCCCCCTTAACGAGCAGTACTTC,CASSPPLNEQYF
TRBV7-6,TRBJ2-3,-,-,TGTGCCAGCAGCTTAGCCAGGGACAAAAGCACAGATACGCAGTATTTT,CASSLARDKSTDTQYF
TRBV27,TRBJ1-1,-,-,TGTGCCAGCAGGGGAGGGGTCTGGGACACTGAAGCTTTCTTT,CASRGGVWDTEAFF
TRBV28,TRBJ2-7,-,-,TGTGCCAGCAGTTTAATGTACTACGAGCAGTACTTC,CASSLMYYEQYF
TRBV14,TRBJ2-7,once,-,TGTGCCAGCAGCCCCGGCCCTCCCGAGCAGTACTTC,CASSPGPPEQYF
TRBV9,TRBJ2-7,-,-,TGTGCCAGCAGCACGCGCGATGGGGGGTCCTACGAGCAGTACTTC,CASSTRDGGSYEQYF
TRBV6-5,TRBJ2-2,-,-,TGTGCCAGCAGTCCCAATACAGGGCCCGGGGAGCTGTTTTTT,CASSPNTGPGELFF
TRBV7-2,TRBJ2-1,-,-,TGTGCCAGCAGCTTCGGGGCAAGTGAGCAGTTCTTC,CASSFGASEQFF
TRBV27,TRBJ2-2,few,-,TGTGCCAGCAGTTCTTCCCGGGCCGGGGAGCTGTTTTTT,CASSSSRAGELFF
TRBV6-5,TRBJ2-7,-,-,TGTGCCACCCTCCCAACAGGTAACCCCCACGAGCAGTACTTC,CATLPTGNPHEQYF
TRBV27,TRBJ1-1,-,-,TGTGCCAGCAGCGTTGTACAGGGAGATACTGAAGCTTTCTTT,CASSVVQGDTEAFF
TRBV10-3,TRBJ1-2,-,-,TGTGCCATCAGTGAGACCCGTCCCGGGCGTGGCTACACCTTC,CAISETRPGRGYTF
TRBV13,TRBJ2-7,-,-,TGTGCCAGCAGCGGCCGGGGCCCTCACGAGCAGTACTTC,CASSGRGPHEQYF
TRBV4-1,TRBJ2-7,-,-,TGCGCCAGCAGCCATGTTCCCTCTTCTTTCTCGCGGGACGAGCAGTACTTC,CASSHVPSSFSRDEQYF
TRBV27,TRBJ2-1,-,-,TGTGCCAGCAGTATTTGGACCGGATACAATGAGCAGTTCTTC,CASSIWTGYNEQFF
TRBV9,TRBJ1-1,few,-,TGTGCCAGCAGCGTAAAGGGATCCCTGAACACTGAAGCTTTCTTT,CASSVKGSLNTEAFF
TRBV7-9,TRBJ2-7,-,TRBD2,TGTGCCAGCAGTTTCCCCAGCGGGAAGTATTACGAGCAGTACTTC,CASSFPSGKYYEQYF
TRBV30,TRBJ1-2,-,TRBD1,TGTGCCTGGAGTGTCGGTCAGGGGGTATATGGCTACACCTTC,CAWSVGQGVYGYTF
TRBV7-9,TRBJ2-3,-,-,TGTGCCAGCAGCCCCCCCCGAGGCCCTAGCACAGATACGCAGTATTTT,CASSPPRGPSTDTQYF
TRBV7-9,TRBJ1-1,few,-,TGTGCCAGCAGCTTTTGGCAGGGGCTGGGCACTGAAGCTTTCTTT,CASSFWQGLGTEAFF
TRBV7-9,TRBJ2-2,-,TRBD1,TGTGCCAGCAGCCCTTGGACAGGGACCGGGGAGCTGTTTTTT,CASSPWTGTGELFF
TRBV27,TRBJ2-7,-,-,TGTGCCAGCAGTTGGGGCGGAACCTACGAGCAGTACTTC,CASSWGGTYEQYF
TRBV19,TRBJ1-1,-,-,TGTGCCAGTAGTCCTCGGAAGAACACTGAAGCTTTCTTT,CASSPRKNTEAFF
TRBV6-5,TRBJ1-4,-,-,TGTGCCAGCAGTTTCGGCGGATACGCAACTAATGAAAAACTGTTTTTT,CASSFGGYATNEKLFF
TRBV7-9,TRBJ2-5,once,-,TGTGCCAGCAGCCCACCTAGAGAGGGGGAGACCCAGTACTTC,CASSPPREGETQYF
TRBV28,TRBJ2-1,-,TRBD2,TGTGCCAGCGGCATAGCGGGAGCGGATGAGCAGTTCTTC,CASGIAGADEQFF